This T cell receptor (beta chain) stems from a study of blood T cell repertoires in COVID-19. Using immunoSEQ multiplex PCR, the repertoire was profiled, and TCRdb retains in-frame clones only, with some absent. Of some 75,000 clones detected, over 75% appear once; the ten largest clones hold about 2.9%. V lost 5 bases, J lost 0 bases, and 11 bases lay in between. Looked up from germline, CDR1 is SGHRS and CDR2 is YFSETQ. The CDR3 loop spans 15 amino acids. This chain connects TRBV5-1 to TRBJ2-2, with D perhaps matching TRBD1 (6 bases). The sequenced material came from peripheral blood. This sequence was found in a man in his sixties or seventies with active or convalescent COVID-19. The CDR3 spells CASSPRTANTGELFF. CDR3 DNA sequence: TGCGCCAGCAGTCCCCGGACAGCGAACACCGGGGAGCTGTTTTTT.